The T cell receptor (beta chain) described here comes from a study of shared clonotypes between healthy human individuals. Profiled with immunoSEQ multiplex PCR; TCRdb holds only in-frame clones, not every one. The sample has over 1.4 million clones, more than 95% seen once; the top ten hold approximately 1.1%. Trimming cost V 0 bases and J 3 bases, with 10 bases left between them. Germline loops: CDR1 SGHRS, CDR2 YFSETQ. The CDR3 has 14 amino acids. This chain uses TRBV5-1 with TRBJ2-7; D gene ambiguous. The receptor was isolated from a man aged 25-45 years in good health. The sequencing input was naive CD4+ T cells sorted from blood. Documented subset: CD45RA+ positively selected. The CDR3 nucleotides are TGCGCCAGCAGCTTGGCGGTTGTAGACTACGAGCAGTACTTC. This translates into CASSLAVVDYEQYF.